These T cell receptor beta chains were read from a single sample in a study of blood T cells in healthy people across ages. Each CDR3 protein is one row after TCRdb ran MiXCR on the 5' RACE reads. Altogether hundreds of thousands of distinct CDR3 sequences are present, roughly 47% being singletons, with the ten largest covering around 20%. The sequenced sample consisted of blood. The receptor source for this set is a woman aged 55-70 years in good health. Both conserved end residues are trimmed from each CDR3.

J: TRBJ2-7; length: 12; V: TRBV20-1; CDR3: SASLAGELYEQY
J: NA; length: 15; V: TRBV7-8; CDR3: ASSLRTSGVRRNIQY
J: TRBJ1-5; length: 13; V: TRBV4-2; CDR3: ASRGTAQSNQPQH
J: TRBJ1-1; length: 12; V: TRBV20-1; CDR3: SAPKGTATFEAF
J: TRBJ2-2; length: 10; V: TRBV5-1; CDR3: ASSPVPGELF
J: TRBJ2-5; length: 13; V: TRBV7-3; CDR3: ASSLMHGPQETQY
J: NA; length: 10; V: TRBV29-1; CDR3: SVLEGNYEQY
J: TRBJ2-1; length: 12; V: TRBV27; CDR3: ASSSSLVYNEQF
J: TRBJ1-3; length: 15; V: TRBV5-1; CDR3: ASSLDGIPSSGNTIY
J: TRBJ2-1; length: 15; V: TRBV6-6; CDR3: ASTSRLSSETYNEQF
J: TRBJ2-1; length: 14; V: TRBV2; CDR3: ASRESGRAGNNEQF
J: TRBJ1-2; length: 9; V: TRBV20-1; CDR3: SASKAGAST
J: TRBJ2-1; length: 12; V: TRBV11-1; CDR3: ARPGGVRYNEQF
J: TRBJ1-4; length: 10; V: TRBV20-1; CDR3: SANQRDEKLF
J: TRBJ1-1; length: 10; V: TRBV20-1; CDR3: RPQIENTEAF
J: TRBJ2-5; length: 11; V: TRBV6-2/TRBV6-3; CDR3: ASSYSETLTQY
J: TRBJ2-1; length: 13; V: TRBV18; CDR3: ASSPPMGGINEQF
J: TRBJ1-1; length: 12; V: TRBV7-9; CDR3: VSSWGQEKSEAF
J: TRBJ1-6; length: 16; V: TRBV12-5; CDR3: ASGLPQGTGNSGSPLH
J: TRBJ1-6; length: 13; V: TRBV7-2; CDR3: ASSPRQDYNSPLH
J: TRBJ2-7; length: 13; V: TRBV7-2; CDR3: ASSLGSAGLYEQY
J: TRBJ2-5; length: 12; V: TRBV3-1; CDR3: ASSLTMNRETQY
J: TRBJ2-7; length: 12; V: TRBV28; CDR3: ASSSPGDSYEQY
J: TRBJ2-5; length: 12; V: TRBV7-2; CDR3: ASSLALGSSEQY
J: TRBJ2-3; length: 9; V: TRBV10-3; CDR3: AISRKEEQY
J: TRBJ2-5; length: 13; V: TRBV10-3; CDR3: AISEPGSSGETQY
J: TRBJ2-5; length: 13; V: TRBV5-1; CDR3: ASSPYTGGGETQY
J: TRBJ2-1; length: 13; V: TRBV20-1; CDR3: SAREVSTMNNGQF
J: TRBJ1-4; length: 13; V: TRBV18; CDR3: ASSDRASSNEKLF
J: TRBJ2-3; length: 13; V: TRBV7-2; CDR3: ASSFRILLPDTQY
J: TRBJ2-7; length: 10; V: TRBV6-1; CDR3: ASSEAVYEQY
J: TRBJ2-7; length: 13; V: TRBV12-3/TRBV12-4; CDR3: ASSPIAGETYEQY
J: TRBJ2-1; length: 12; V: TRBV28; CDR3: ASSLSGRLIGQF
J: TRBJ1-2; length: 11; V: TRBV5-5; CDR3: ASRSRGGLGYT
J: TRBJ2-1; length: 9; V: TRBV13; CDR3: ASSFYEEQF
J: TRBJ1-1; length: 12; V: TRBV27; CDR3: ASSPLGQHTEAF
J: TRBJ2-1; length: 14; V: TRBV6-5; CDR3: ASSYSPGGINNEQF
J: TRBJ2-2; length: 10; V: TRBV3-1; CDR3: ASSGRGRELF
J: TRBJ2-3; length: 12; V: TRBV4-3; CDR3: VSSERRSSDTQY
J: TRBJ1-5; length: 14; V: TRBV6-5; CDR3: ASSYRGGGSDQPQH
J: NA; length: 13; V: TRBV6-5; CDR3: ASSSTGATTYEQY
J: TRBJ1-5; length: 12; V: TRBV12-3/TRBV12-4; CDR3: ASTQGRINQPQH
J: TRBJ2-7; length: 16; V: TRBV4-2; CDR3: ASSQVASGGVSSYEQY
J: TRBJ2-1; length: 13; V: TRBV9; CDR3: ASSVGGTSAYEQF
J: TRBJ1-2; length: 12; V: TRBV12-3/TRBV12-4; CDR3: ASRDRGQNYGYT
J: TRBJ2-3; length: 10; V: TRBV29-1; CDR3: SVDQHTDMQY
J: TRBJ2-7; length: 13; V: TRBV9; CDR3: ASSEGDILVYEQY
J: TRBJ2-1; length: 15; V: TRBV28; CDR3: ASSFRAFRDAYNEQF
J: TRBJ2-5; length: 13; V: TRBV2; CDR3: ASTGTSDHRYEQY
J: TRBJ2-2; length: 10; V: TRBV6-2/TRBV6-3; CDR3: ASSQLNGELF
J: TRBJ2-7; length: 14; V: TRBV7-6; CDR3: ASSAAGGRSSYEQY
J: TRBJ2-5; length: 12; V: TRBV5-6; CDR3: ASSLGWRQETQY
J: TRBJ2-1; length: 12; V: TRBV12-3/TRBV12-4; CDR3: ASKRGGLYNEQF
J: TRBJ2-1; length: 11; V: TRBV21-1; CDR3: ASSKAQAGEQF
J: TRBJ2-3; length: 15; V: TRBV4-2; CDR3: ASSQTSGRIGTDTQY
J: TRBJ1-1; length: 12; V: TRBV7-6; CDR3: ASSARGRVTEAF
J: TRBJ2-1; length: 14; V: TRBV7-2; CDR3: ASSPGGLAGYNEQF
J: TRBJ1-2; length: 11; V: TRBV30; CDR3: AWSPQGGYGYT
J: TRBJ2-4; length: 11; V: TRBV28; CDR3: ASSLSIQNIQY